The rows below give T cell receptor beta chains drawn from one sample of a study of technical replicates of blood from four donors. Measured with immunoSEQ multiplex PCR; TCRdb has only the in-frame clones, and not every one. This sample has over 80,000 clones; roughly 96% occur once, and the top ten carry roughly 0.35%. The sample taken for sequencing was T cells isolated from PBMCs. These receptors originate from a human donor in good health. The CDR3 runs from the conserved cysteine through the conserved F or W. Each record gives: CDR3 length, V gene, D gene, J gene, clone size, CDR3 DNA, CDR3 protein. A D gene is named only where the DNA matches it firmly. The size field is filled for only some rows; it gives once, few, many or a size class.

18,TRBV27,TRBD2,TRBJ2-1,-,TGTGCCAGCAGCGACGGGACTAGCGGGAGATTCGCTGGAAATGAGCAGTTCTTC,CASSDGTSGRFAGNEQFF
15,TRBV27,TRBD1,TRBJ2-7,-,TGTGCCAGCAGTTCTCCGGGACAGGGTTCCTACGAGCAGTACTTC,CASSSPGQGSYEQYF
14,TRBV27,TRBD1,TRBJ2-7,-,TGTGCCAGCAGTTCTCGGACAGGCGAGTACGAGCAGTACTTC,CASSSRTGEYEQYF
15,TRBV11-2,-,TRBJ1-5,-,TGTGCCAGCAGCTTAGGCGGGGGAGGCAATCAGCCCCAGCATTTT,CASSLGGGGNQPQHF
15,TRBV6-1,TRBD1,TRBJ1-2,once,TGTGCCAGCAGAGACCCGGGGACAGGGAGGTTTGGCTACACCTTC,CASRDPGTGRFGYTF
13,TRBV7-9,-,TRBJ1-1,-,TGTGCCAGCAGAAGGGGTATTCACACTGAAGCTTTCTTT,CASRRGIHTEAFF
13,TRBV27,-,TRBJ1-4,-,TGTGCCAGCAGACCACAGACGGGGGGAAAACTGTTTTTT,CASRPQTGGKLFF
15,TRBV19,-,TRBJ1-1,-,TGTGCCACCCGGACAGCCCATAAAAGGAACACTGAAGCTTTCTTT,CATRTAHKRNTEAFF
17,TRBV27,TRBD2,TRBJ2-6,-,TGTGCCAGCAGTCAACCGGGACTACGCTCTGGGGCCAACGTCCTGACTTTC,CASSQPGLRSGANVLTF
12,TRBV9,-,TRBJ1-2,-,TGTGCCAGCAGTGGCGGATACTATGGCTACACCTTC,CASSGGYYGYTF
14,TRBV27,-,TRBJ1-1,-,TGTGCCAGCAGCTCTAAATCTCAGGTTTACGAAGCTTTCTTT,CASSSKSQVYEAFF
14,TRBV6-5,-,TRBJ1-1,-,TGTGCCAGCAGTTACTTAGGCGGGAACACTGAAGCTTTCTTT,CASSYLGGNTEAFF
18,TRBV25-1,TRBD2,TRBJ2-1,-,TGTGCCAGCAGTGGGGGCGTAAGGCCTAGCGGATTATACAATGAGCAGTTCTTC,CASSGGVRPSGLYNEQFF
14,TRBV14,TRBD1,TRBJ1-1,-,TGTGCCAGCAGCCGCGGGACAGGGGAGGGTGAAGCTTTCTTT,CASSRGTGEGEAFF
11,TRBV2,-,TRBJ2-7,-,TGTGCCAGCACCCTGGGAGACGAGCAGTACTTC,CASTLGDEQYF
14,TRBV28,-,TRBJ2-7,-,TGTGCCAGCAGTTTAGGGCGGGAAGCGTACGAGCAGTACTTC,CASSLGREAYEQYF
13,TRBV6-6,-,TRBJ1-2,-,TGTGCCAGCAGTACTAGGGGGTCCTATGGCTACACCTTC,CASSTRGSYGYTF
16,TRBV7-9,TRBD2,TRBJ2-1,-,TGTGCCAGCAGCTTAGAACGACTAGCGGGGATAAATGAGCAGTTCTTC,CASSLERLAGINEQFF
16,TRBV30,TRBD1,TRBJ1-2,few,TGTGCCTGGAGTAGGTCCGGGACAGGTGTAAACTATGGCTACACCTTC,CAWSRSGTGVNYGYTF
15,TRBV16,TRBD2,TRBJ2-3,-,TGTGCCAGCAGCCCGAGGACTAGCGGCACAGATACGCAGTATTTT,CASSPRTSGTDTQYF
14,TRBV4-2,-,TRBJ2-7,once,TGTGCCAGCAGCCCAGGGGACAACTCCTACGAGCAGTACTTC,CASSPGDNSYEQYF
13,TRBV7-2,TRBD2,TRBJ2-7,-,TGTGCCAGCGCGCTAGCGGGAGCCTACGAGCAGTACTTC,CASALAGAYEQYF
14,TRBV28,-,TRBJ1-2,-,TGTGCCAGCAGTGGTGGCAGGGTTCACTATGGCTACACCTTC,CASSGGRVHYGYTF
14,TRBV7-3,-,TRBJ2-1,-,TGTGCCAGCAGCTACATTAGCGGAGAACGTTCGCAGTTCTTC,CASSYISGERSQFF
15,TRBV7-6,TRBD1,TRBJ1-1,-,TGTGCCAGCAGCTTATCCGACAGGGCAAACACTGAAGCTTTCTTT,CASSLSDRANTEAFF
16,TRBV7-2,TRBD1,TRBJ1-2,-,TGTGCCAGCAGCTTAGGGGGACAGGGGGCGGGCTATGGCTACACCTTC,CASSLGGQGAGYGYTF
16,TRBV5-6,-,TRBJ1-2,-,TGTGCCAGCAGCTTGCATCAGGGTGACTTAAACTATGGCTACACCTTC,CASSLHQGDLNYGYTF